Following are 6 T cell receptor beta chains from one sample sequenced in a study of blood T cell repertoires in COVID-19. Some clones are missing from TCRdb's copy, which holds only in-frame ones; the method was immunoSEQ multiplex PCR. Found here are approximately 140,000 clones, approximately 85% of them singletons; the top ten hold around 8%. Sequencing was performed on peripheral blood. Source of these receptors: a woman aged 60-75 years with COVID-19, enrolled during active disease.

The chain carries TRBV27 and TRBJ1-5; D gene unclear. This CDR3 spans 13 amino acids. CDR1 is MNHEY and CDR2 is SMNVEV in the germline V gene (reference sequence). Deletions cut 3 bases from V and 1 base from J, with 4 bases between. For the CDR3, the DNA is TGTGCCAGCAGTTTTGTAAGCAATCAGCCCCAGCATTTT. Its protein product is CASSFVSNQPQHF.

Comments on this clone: The DNA is omitted, as the CDR3 cannot be located on it reliably, and the CDR3 follows TCRdb's listing. The gene calls are TRBV28 and TRBJ2-1; TRBD1, the table's D call, lacks a check against the DNA. The V gene's germline CDR1 is MDHEN and CDR2 SYDVKM. With termini counted, the CDR3 has 20 amino acids. The CDR3 is CASSSSDRALGAGAYNEQFF.

The chain couples TRBV5-6 to TRBJ1-3; unclear D gene. The CDR3 sequence is 12 residues long. Trimming shortened V by 1 base and J by 13 bases, and 12 bases separated the two germline ends. Germline-derived CDR1 and CDR2 are SGHDT and YYEEEE. The CDR3 DNA reads as TGTGCCAGCAGCTTGTCCCGGGTAGGAATATATTTT. Amino acids: CASSLSRVGIYF. Complete variable domain (other parts from reference TRBV5-6 and TRBJ1-3): DAGVTQSPTHLIKTRGQQVTLRCSPKSGHDTVSWYQQALGQGPQFIFQYYEEEERQRGNFPDRFSGHQFPNYSSELNVNALLLGDSALYLCASSLSRVGIYFGEGSWLTVV.

V usage is TRBV11-3 and J usage is TRBJ2-4; perhaps TRBD2 as D (5 bases). The CDR3 contains 14 residues. V gave up 1 base and J gave up 8 bases, with 12 bases separating them. Germline V gene lookup returns CDR1 SGHNT and CDR2 YENEEA. CDR3 sequence reads: CASSLGGPWDIQYF. The DNA of the CDR3 is TGTGCCAGCAGCTTAGGCGGGCCTTGGGACATTCAGTACTTC. The entire variable domain, with the rest obtained from reference TRBV11-3 and TRBJ2-4, is as follows: EAGVVQSPRYKIIEKKQPVAFWCNPISGHNTLYWYLQNLGQGPELLIRYENEEAVDDSQLPKDRFSAERLKGVDSTLKIQPAELGDSAVYLCASSLGGPWDIQYFGAGTRLSVL.

This clone was counted a single time. The chain employs TRBV10-1 and TRBJ2-2, with D maybe TRBD1 (6 bases). V was clipped by 7 bases and J by 4 bases, with 13 bases between them. CDR3 length: 14 amino acids. CDR1 and CDR2 (germline): WNHNN, SYGVQD (reference sequence). CDR3 protein: CASNPGQGTGELFF. The DNA of the CDR3 is TGCGCCAGCAACCCGGGACAAGGCACCGGGGAGCTGTTTTTT.

The CDR3 protein is CASSEALRLALETQYF. As DNA, the CDR3 is TGTGCCAGCAGTGAAGCGCTTCGTCTAGCGTTGGAGACCCAGTACTTC. The V and J genes are TRBV2 and TRBJ2-5; a possible D gene is TRBD2 (6 bases). Trimming removed 0 bases from V and 5 bases from J, with 16 bases in between. This CDR3 has 16 residues. CDR1 and CDR2 from the germline V gene are SNHLY and FYNNEI.